This T cell receptor beta chain is from a study of T cell repertoires in cytomegalovirus infection. For the study at large: It was the public TCR beta signatures that indicated both CMV infection and matching HLA type.

Germline V gene data show CDR1 as KGHDR and CDR2 as SFDVKD. The CDR3 sequence is 15 residues long. V dropped 4 bases and J dropped 8; count of bases not matched to a gene: 9. TCRdb processed the reads anew with MiXCR; each CDR3 protein has one entry. Altogether over 250,000 distinct CDR3 sequences are present, roughly 25% being singletons, with the ten largest covering around 14%. What was sequenced was PBMCs. The receptor's source is a human donor in good health (CMV status not recorded). Some clones in this sample may be carry-over from other donors' samples. The V and J genes are TRBV24-1 and TRBJ2-1; the match to TRBD1 covers 8 bases. DNA of the CDR3: TGTGCCACCAGTGACAACGACAGGGGAACGGATGAGCAGTTCTTC. It translates to CATSDNDRGTDEQFF.